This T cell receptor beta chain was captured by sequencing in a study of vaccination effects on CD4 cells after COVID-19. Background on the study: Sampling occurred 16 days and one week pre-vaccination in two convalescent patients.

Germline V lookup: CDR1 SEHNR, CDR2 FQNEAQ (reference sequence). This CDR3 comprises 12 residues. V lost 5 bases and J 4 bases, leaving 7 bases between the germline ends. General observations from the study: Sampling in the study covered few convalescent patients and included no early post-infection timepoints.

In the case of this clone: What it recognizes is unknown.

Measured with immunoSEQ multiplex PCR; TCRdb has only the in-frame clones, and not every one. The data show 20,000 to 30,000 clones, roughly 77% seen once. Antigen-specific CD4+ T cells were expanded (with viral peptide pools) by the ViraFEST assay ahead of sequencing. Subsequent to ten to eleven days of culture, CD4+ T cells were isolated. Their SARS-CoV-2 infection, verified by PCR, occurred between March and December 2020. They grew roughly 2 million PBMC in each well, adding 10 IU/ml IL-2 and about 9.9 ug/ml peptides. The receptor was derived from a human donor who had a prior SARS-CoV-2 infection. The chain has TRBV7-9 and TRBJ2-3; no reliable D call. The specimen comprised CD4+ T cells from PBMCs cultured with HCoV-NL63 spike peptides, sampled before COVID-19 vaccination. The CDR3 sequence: CASSRLADTQYF. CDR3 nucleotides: TGTGCCAGCAGCCGGTTGGCAGATACGCAGTATTTT.